What follows is one T cell receptor beta chain and its context. These data belong to a study of T cell responses to AZD1222 COVID-19 vaccine. Method: immunoSEQ multiplex PCR; TCRdb's copy keeps in-frame clones and lacks some. The profile shows approximately 93,000 clones, approximately 89% of them singletons. Sample: peripheral blood, taken 28 days after the second AZD1222 dose. The clonotype originates from an adult who received the AZD1222 COVID-19 vaccine.

CDR3 nucleotides: TGTGCCAGCAGCACCCCGGGACTACCCCCTGGGGAGCTGTTTTTT. It codes for CASSTPGLPPGELFF. This chain uses TRBV5-4 with TRBJ2-2; 7 nucleotides match TRBD2. CDR3 length: 15 amino acids. The V gene end was trimmed by 4 bases and the J gene end by 8 bases; junction bases not matched to a gene: 11. Per germline, CDR1 SGHNT and CDR2 YYREEE (reference sequence).